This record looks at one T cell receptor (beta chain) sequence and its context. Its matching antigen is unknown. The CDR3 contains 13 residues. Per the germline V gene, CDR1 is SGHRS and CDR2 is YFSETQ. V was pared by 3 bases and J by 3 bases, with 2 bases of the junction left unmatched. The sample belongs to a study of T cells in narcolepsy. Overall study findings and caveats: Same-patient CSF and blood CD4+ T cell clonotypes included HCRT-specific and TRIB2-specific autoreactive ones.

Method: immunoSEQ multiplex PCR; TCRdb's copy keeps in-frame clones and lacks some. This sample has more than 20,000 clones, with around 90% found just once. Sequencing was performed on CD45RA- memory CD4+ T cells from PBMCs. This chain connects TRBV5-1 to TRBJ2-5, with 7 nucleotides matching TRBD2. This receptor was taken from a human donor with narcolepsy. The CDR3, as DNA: TGCGCCAGCAGCTGGGGGGGGAAAGAGACCCAGTACTTC. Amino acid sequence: CASSWGGKETQYF. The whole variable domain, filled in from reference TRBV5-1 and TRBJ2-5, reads KAGVTQTPRYLIKTRGQQVTLSCSPISGHRSVSWYQQTPGQGLQFLFEYFSETQRNKGNFPGRFSGRQFSNSRSEMNVSTLELGDSALYLCASSWGGKETQYFGPGTRLLVL.